This T cell receptor (beta chain) was recorded in a study of T cell responses to AZD1222 COVID-19 vaccine. As for the study in general: Investigators merged groups given second doses at roughly 4 or roughly 12 weeks.

With respect to this clone: What it binds is not known.

The study, taken as a whole, reports: White British ancestry dominated among donors, who included more females, and clonal diversity was possibly underestimated. The breadth and depth of Spike-specific TCRs increased once two AZD1222 doses had been given. Only 5 or 6 AZD1222 recipients tested seropositive at baseline.

The protocol was immunoSEQ multiplex PCR, while the TCRdb copy is restricted to in-frame clones and leaves out a portion. The sample includes roughly 130,000 clones, more than 70% of them seen just once. The clonotype comes from an adult in good health. The sample was peripheral blood, taken on day 0 of AZD1222 vaccination.

The CDR3, as DNA: TGTGCCAGCTCCAGACAGGCCTATAATTCACCCCTCCACTTT. Protein sequence: CASSRQAYNSPLHF. The J gene is TRBJ1-6, the V gene TRBV27; tentative D call: TRBD1 (6 bases). Trimming removed 8 bases at V and 2 bases at J, with 10 bases between. The CDR3 loop spans 14 amino acids. Per the germline V gene, CDR1 is MNHEY and CDR2 is SMNVEV (reference sequence).